The 21 T cell receptor beta chains below were found in one sample sequenced in a study of identifying expanded T cells in peripheral blood. Data came from immunoSEQ multiplex PCR; TCRdb stores just in-frame clones and leaves some out. The table shows around 100,000 clones, with 87% occurring only once. The sequencing sample was made of blood. These receptors all stem from a person aged 18 to 70 in good health.

This chain joins TRBV5-1 and TRBJ2-2, with 13 nucleotides matching TRBD2. Per germline, CDR1 SGHRS and CDR2 YFSETQ. This CDR3 contains 18 residues. J was trimmed by 0 bases and V by 3 bases; bases with no gene match: 5. CDR3 protein: CASSWGLAGSPNTGELFF. DNA for the CDR3: TGCGCCAGCAGCTGGGGACTAGCGGGGTCCCCGAACACCGGGGAGCTGTTTTTT.

V usage is TRBV5-1 and J usage is TRBJ2-5; D is perhaps TRBD2 (7 bases). This CDR3 region has 17 residues. Germline V gene lookup returns CDR1 SGHRS and CDR2 YFSETQ. V shed 4 bases and J shed 7 bases, with 26 bases lying between them. CDR3 sequence reads: CASSPGGPNRLTGTQYF. For the CDR3, the DNA is TGCGCCAGCAGCCCCGGGGGGCCGAACCGACTAACTGGGACCCAGTACTTC.

The V and J genes are TRBV7-2 and TRBJ2-7, with D hard to call. Germline CDR1 SGHTA, CDR2 FQGNSA. Trimming removed 5 bases at V and 9 bases at J, with 17 bases between. This CDR3 region has 13 residues. DNA for the CDR3: TGTGCCAGCAGCCCCAGAAACTCGGGCGTGCAGTACTTC. Translation: CASSPRNSGVQYF.

The chain employs TRBV6-6 and TRBJ2-7; D assignment may be TRBD1 or TRBD2 (5 bases each). V lost 6 bases and J 1 base, leaving 10 bases between the germline ends. The CDR3 is made up of 13 amino acids. Germline V gives CDR1 MNHNY, CDR2 SVGAGI (reference sequence). The CDR3 is CASSWDGSYEQYF. Written as DNA, the CDR3 is TGTGCCAGCAGCTGGGACGGATCCTACGAGCAGTACTTC.

CDR3 sequence (DNA): TGTGCCAGCAGCTTAGTCTTCGGAACAGTCGCCTATGGCTACACCTTC. Its protein product is CASSLVFGTVAYGYTF. The rearrangement links TRBV7-2 to TRBJ1-2, with D uncertain. In germline, CDR1 is SGHTA, CDR2 FQGNSA. Trimming removed 1 base at V and 4 bases at J, with 16 bases between. The CDR3 is 16 amino acids.

V and J are TRBV15 and TRBJ2-7, with D perhaps matching TRBD1 (6 bases). Germline-derived CDR1 and CDR2 are LNHNV and YYDKDF (reference sequence). V was pared by 1 base and J by 3 bases, with 10 bases between. The CDR3 spans 14 residues. This CDR3 reads CATSRVKGGYEQYF. CDR3 coding DNA: TGTGCCACCAGCAGAGTTAAAGGGGGCTACGAGCAGTACTTC.

This clone was seen a handful of times. V and J are TRBV15 and TRBJ1-3; D is uncertain. The CDR3 covers 15 residues. Trimming pared 5 bases from V and 3 bases from J, leaving 14 bases between. CDR1 is LNHNV, CDR2 YYDKDF, per germline (reference sequence). CDR3 DNA: TGTGCCACCAGCCAAGGGCGGCGGTTTGGAAACACCATATATTTT. Translating it yields CATSQGRRFGNTIYF.

The chain uses TRBV6-5 and TRBJ2-1; a weak D match, TRBD1 (6 bases). Germline assignment: CDR1 MNHEY and CDR2 SVGAGI. V was cut by 6 bases and J by 6 bases, with 9 bases left in between. This CDR3 contains 12 residues. The CDR3 nucleotides read TGTGCCAGCAGCCCACAGGGCAATGAGCAGTTCTTC. Amino acids: CASSPQGNEQFF.

This chain connects TRBV7-6 to TRBJ2-4; tentatively, D is TRBD1 or TRBD2 (7 bases each). The CDR3 is made up of 13 amino acids. Trimming took 8 bases from V and 5 from J, leaving 13 bases between them. Germline CDR1 is SGHVS and CDR2 is FNYEAQ. CDR3 DNA sequence: TGTGCCAGCGGGGGGGGGACAGAAAACATTCAGTACTTC. It encodes CASGGGTENIQYF.

The V call is TRBV18, the J call TRBJ2-5; TRBD2 might be the D (6 bases). V was cut by 6 bases and J by 9 bases, with 26 bases left in between. Per germline, CDR1 KGHSH and CDR2 LQKENI. The CDR3 covers 16 residues. The DNA of the CDR3 is TGTGCCAGCTCCCCGCCTGAGAGGGACTCGAAGGTTGCCCAGTACTTC. Protein sequence: CASSPPERDSKVAQYF.

The chain joins TRBV28 to TRBJ1-4; 8 bases are a match to TRBD1. Germline V gives CDR1 MDHEN, CDR2 SYDVKM. The CDR3 totals 15 residues. With V trimmed by 6 bases and J by 5 bases, 8 bases remained unmatched. This chain's CDR3 is CASRTPGGENEKLFF. The CDR3 DNA follows: TGTGCCAGCAGAACCCCAGGGGGCGAGAATGAAAAACTGTTTTTT.

The chain is built from TRBV7-9 and TRBJ2-7; TRBD1 matches at 8 bases. Germline V gene data show CDR1 as SEHNR and CDR2 as FQNEAQ (reference sequence). Trimming at V came to 6 bases and at J to 6 bases, leaving 13 bases not matched to a gene. This CDR3 is 15 amino acids long. CDR3 sequence (DNA): TGTGCCAGCAGTCCAGAAGGGACAGGTAGATTCGAGCAGTACTTC. The encoded protein is CASSPEGTGRFEQYF.

This chain links TRBV5-1 with TRBJ1-4; D is unclear. V was clipped by 0 bases and J by 0 bases, with 6 bases between them. This CDR3 is 15 amino acids long. Looked up from germline, CDR1 is SGHRS and CDR2 is YFSETQ. CDR3 amino acids: CASSLDIATNEKLFF. The CDR3 DNA reads TGCGCCAGCAGCTTGGACATTGCAACTAATGAAAAACTGTTTTTT.

J is TRBJ1-6 and V is TRBV14; D ambiguous. Germline V gene data show CDR1 as SGHDN and CDR2 as FVKESK. Trimming removed 4 bases at V and 0 bases at J, with 25 bases between. This CDR3 comprises 21 residues. CDR3 DNA sequence: TGTGCCAGCAGCCGCCAAACGGTGTATCGTACAGTAAGCTCCTATAATTCACCCCTCCACTTT. It yields the protein CASSRQTVYRTVSSYNSPLHF.

The chain carries TRBV19 and TRBJ1-5, with TRBD1 as a possible D gene (5 bases). Per the germline V gene, CDR1 is LNHDA and CDR2 is SQIVND (reference sequence). Trimming cost V 3 bases and J 3 bases, with 12 bases left between them. CDR3 length equals 15 residues. CDR3 in DNA: TGTGCCAGTAGTATTGAGTCAGGGCACAATCAGCCCCAGCATTTT. Its protein is CASSIESGHNQPQHF.

This clone was seen once. The chain uses TRBV4-3 and TRBJ2-2; tentatively, D is TRBD2 (5 bases). This CDR3 has 12 residues. Trimming pared 6 bases from V and 6 bases from J, leaving 8 bases between. Germline assignment: CDR1 LGHNA and CDR2 YSLEER. The CDR3 region is CASRWGAGELFF. The CDR3 DNA is TGCGCCAGCAGATGGGGAGCCGGGGAGCTGTTTTTT.

CDR3 region: CASSFGGGTYNEQFF. The DNA for the CDR3 is TGTGCCAGCAGTTTCGGCGGGGGGACTTACAATGAGCAGTTCTTC. V is TRBV27 and J is TRBJ2-1; the match to TRBD2 covers 8 bases. V shed 3 bases and J 4 bases; nucleotides not matched to a gene: 5. The CDR3 has 15 amino acids. Germline values: CDR1 MNHEY, CDR2 SMNVEV (reference sequence).

This clone was counted once. The chain links TRBV30 to TRBJ1-3, with unresolved D. Deletions cut 2 bases from V and 4 bases from J, with 9 bases between. The CDR3 has 13 residues. CDR1 and CDR2 from the germline V gene are GTSNPN and SVGIG (reference sequence). CDR3: CAWSWVSGNTIYF. CDR3 DNA sequence: TGTGCCTGGAGTTGGGTTTCGGGAAACACCATATATTTT.

The chain uses TRBV6-5 and TRBJ1-2; 7 bases map to TRBD1. In germline, CDR1 is MNHEY, CDR2 SVGAGI. The CDR3 extends over 13 amino acids. V dropped 4 bases and J dropped 8; count of bases not matched to a gene: 7. The CDR3 reads CASSSQGLLGYTF. CDR3 sequence (DNA): TGTGCCAGCAGTTCACAGGGGTTACTCGGCTACACCTTC.

This clone appeared a few times. The rearrangement joins TRBV5-1 to TRBJ1-2; D possibly corresponds to TRBD1 (5 bases). V gave up 0 bases and J gave up 8 bases, with 20 bases separating them. Germline V CDR1 and CDR2: SGHRS, YFSETQ. The CDR3 contains 16 residues. In DNA form, the CDR3 reads TGCGCCAGCAGCTTGGCTAGTTGGTCGGGGCTTGGGGGCTACACCTTC. Protein sequence: CASSLASWSGLGGYTF. Combining the CDR3 with reference TRBV5-1 and TRBJ1-2 gives the whole variable domain KAGVTQTPRYLIKTRGQQVTLSCSPISGHRSVSWYQQTPGQGLQFLFEYFSETQRNKGNFPGRFSGRQFSNSRSEMNVSTLELGDSALYLCASSLASWSGLGGYTFGSGTRLTVV.

The chain employs TRBV4-1 and TRBJ1-4; TRBD1 is a possible D gene (6 bases). The CDR3 covers 15 residues. The ends were cut back, 3 bases at V and 7 bases at J, with 15 bases in the middle. CDR1 and CDR2 (germline): MGHRA, YSYEKL. In DNA form, the CDR3 reads TGCGCCAGCAGCCACCCGCAGGGGATAAGTGAAAAACTGTTTTTT. Its protein product is CASSHPQGISEKLFF.